A selection of T cell receptor beta chains follows, all from one sample in a study of T cells in Graves' hyperthyroidism and ophthalmopathy. TCRdb re-derived calls from the multiplex PCR reads in MiXCR, one entry per CDR3 protein. The sample has some 370,000 distinct CDR3 sequences, more than 12% seen once; the top ten hold approximately 29%. Sequencing was performed on blood. The receptors were sampled from a man aged 50 to 60 with Graves' ophthalmopathy. Both conserved end residues are trimmed from each CDR3. The D gene is left open where the match is weak.

V gene,D gene,J gene,CDR3 protein
TRBV6-4,-,TRBJ2-2,ASSGDSTGELF
TRBV28,-,TRBJ2-1,ASGLGKNEQF
TRBV5-1,-,TRBJ2-2,ASSLVADSNTGELF
TRBV10-1,TRBD2,TRBJ2-3,ASSDSAGGRITDTQY
TRBV5-1,TRBD1,TRBJ2-7,ASSLEQGYEQY
TRBV28,TRBD2,TRBJ2-5,ASSLREGRETQY
TRBV30,-,TRBJ1-1,AWAKGRDTEAF
TRBV20-1,-,TRBJ1-3,SAGETRHRGNTIY
TRBV29-1,TRBD1,TRBJ2-7,SVDTGQGYEQY
TRBV11-2,TRBD1,TRBJ1-2,ASSYVGRQGEGLSGYT
TRBV11-2,-,TRBJ2-7,ASSLTVAGSEQY
TRBV5-5,TRBD1,TRBJ2-5,ASSRQGRETQY
TRBV5-5,TRBD2,TRBJ2-1,ASSLLTSDNEQF
TRBV3-1,-,TRBJ2-1,ASSQDRGLGGANEQF
TRBV10-2,TRBD2,TRBJ2-1,ASRLAGSSYNEQF
TRBV12-3/TRBV12-4,-,TRBJ2-7,ASSLGRRATYEQY
TRBV20-1,-,TRBJ2-3,SANRQLLDTQY
TRBV5-8,-,TRBJ2-4,ASSVGTLNIQY
TRBV2,TRBD1,TRBJ1-3,ASSRTGPGNTIY
TRBV4-1,-,TRBJ2-7,ASSQVESSASYEQY
TRBV3-1,-,TRBJ2-7,ASSETRLGEQY
TRBV2,TRBD2,TRBJ2-1,ASSERTSGRAPYNEQF
TRBV29-1,-,TRBJ2-3,SVASTQRPQSTQY
TRBV6-1,-,TRBJ1-2,ASSEPLGGWYGYT
TRBV20-1,-,TRBJ2-5,SASGTQETQY
TRBV19,-,TRBJ2-1,ASRSQSNEQF
TRBV14,TRBD2,TRBJ2-5,ASSPPKRDPH
TRBV7-2,-,TRBJ2-3,ASSFSGTGTDTQY
TRBV14,TRBD1,TRBJ2-7,ASSHRDSQYEQY
TRBV30,TRBD1,TRBJ2-5,AGTGGETQY
TRBV9,TRBD2,TRBJ2-3,ASSPQAGARTDTQY
TRBV18,TRBD2,TRBJ2-1,ASPTSGSRNEQF
TRBV20-1,TRBD2,TRBJ2-3,SANYRLAPQSDTQY
TRBV28,-,TRBJ1-2,ASSYEGSGYT
TRBV29-1,-,TRBJ2-5,SVVPLGRPQETQY
TRBV2,-,TRBJ1-6,ASVTGPNSPLH
TRBV11-3,TRBD2,TRBJ2-1,ASSFSGGRDYNEQF
TRBV11-2,TRBD1,TRBJ1-3,ASSSQGARGNTIY
TRBV5-4,-,TRBJ1-4,ASSLSEKLF
TRBV20-1,TRBD1,TRBJ2-7,SARGWDRPYEQY
TRBV5-1,-,TRBJ2-1,ASSSGPLDEQF
TRBV19,-,TRBJ2-2,ASSIVPRELF
TRBV12-5,TRBD2,TRBJ2-3,ASGMGGEGDTQY
TRBV20-1,-,TRBJ2-7,SAERDSSYEQY
TRBV6-1,-,TRBJ2-7,ASTRRELSYEQY
TRBV2,TRBD1,TRBJ1-5,ASKLTGLDQPQH
TRBV9,TRBD2,TRBJ2-5,ASSVGLAGGALQETQY
TRBV3-1,-,TRBJ1-2,ASSPVRGVNYGYT
TRBV25-1,-,TRBJ2-5,ASSEPWAGRETQY
TRBV9,-,TRBJ2-1,ASSVVQGSYNEQF
TRBV4-1,TRBD2,TRBJ2-1,ASSQDPERGGQF
TRBV9,-,TRBJ1-1,ASSAGRDIGTEAF
TRBV7-9,TRBD2,TRBJ2-5,ASSILAGLQETQY